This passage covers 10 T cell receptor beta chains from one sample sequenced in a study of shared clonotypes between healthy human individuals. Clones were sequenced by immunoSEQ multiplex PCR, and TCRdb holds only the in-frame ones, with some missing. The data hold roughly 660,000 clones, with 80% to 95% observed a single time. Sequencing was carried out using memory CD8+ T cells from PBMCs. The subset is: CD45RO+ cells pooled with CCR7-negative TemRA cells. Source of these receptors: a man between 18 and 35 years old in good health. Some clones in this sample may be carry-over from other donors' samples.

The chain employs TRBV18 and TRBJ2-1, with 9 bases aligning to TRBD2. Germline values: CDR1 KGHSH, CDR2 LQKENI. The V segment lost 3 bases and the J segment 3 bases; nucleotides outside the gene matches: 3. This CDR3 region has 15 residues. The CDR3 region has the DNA TGTGCCAGCTCACCCCGCGGGAGGGACTACAATGAGCAGTTCTTC. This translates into CASSPRGRDYNEQFF.

The CDR3 is CASSPPTSYEQYF. The DNA for the CDR3 is TGTGCCAGCAGCCCACCGACCAGCTACGAGCAGTACTTC. The chain links TRBV13 to TRBJ2-7; D unclear. Deletions cut 5 bases from V and 3 bases from J, with 11 bases between. From germline, CDR1 is PRHDT and CDR2 FYEKMQ (reference sequence). The CDR3 sequence is 13 residues long.

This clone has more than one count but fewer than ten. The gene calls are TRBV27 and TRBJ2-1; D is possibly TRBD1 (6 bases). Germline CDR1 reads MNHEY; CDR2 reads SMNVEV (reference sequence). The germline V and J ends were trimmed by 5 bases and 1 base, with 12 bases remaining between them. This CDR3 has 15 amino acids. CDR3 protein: CASSPPGTSYNEQFF. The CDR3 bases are TGTGCCAGCAGTCCCCCCGGGACATCCTACAATGAGCAGTTCTTC.

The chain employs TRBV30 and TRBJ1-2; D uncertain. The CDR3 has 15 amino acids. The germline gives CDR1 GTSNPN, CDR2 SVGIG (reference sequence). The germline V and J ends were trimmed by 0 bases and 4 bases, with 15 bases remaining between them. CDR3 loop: CAWSVRGEAIYGYTF. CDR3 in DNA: TGTGCCTGGAGTGTACGCGGGGAGGCAATCTATGGCTACACCTTC.

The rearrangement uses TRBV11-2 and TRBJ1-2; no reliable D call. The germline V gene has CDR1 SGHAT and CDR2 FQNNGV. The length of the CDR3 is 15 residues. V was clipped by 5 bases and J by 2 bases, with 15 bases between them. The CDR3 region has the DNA TGTGCCAGCAGCCCATCGCCCGGATGGAACTATGGCTACACCTTC. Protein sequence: CASSPSPGWNYGYTF.

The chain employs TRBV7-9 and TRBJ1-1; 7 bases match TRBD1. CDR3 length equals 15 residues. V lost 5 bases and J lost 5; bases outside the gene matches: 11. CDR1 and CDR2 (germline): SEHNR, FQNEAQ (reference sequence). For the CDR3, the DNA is TGTGCCAGCAGCGTAACCGGGACAGTCGGAACTGAAGCTTTCTTT. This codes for CASSVTGTVGTEAFF.

The CDR3 reads CASSPLPGLADPDTQYF. CDR3 in DNA: TGTGCCAGCAGCCCACTTCCGGGACTAGCGGACCCAGATACGCAGTATTTT. The chain joins TRBV7-9 to TRBJ2-3, with TRBD2 matching over 11 bases. Germline V gene sequence: CDR1 SEHNR, CDR2 FQNEAQ (reference sequence). This CDR3 is 17 amino acids long. V shed 5 bases and J 4 bases; nucleotides not matched to a gene: 11.

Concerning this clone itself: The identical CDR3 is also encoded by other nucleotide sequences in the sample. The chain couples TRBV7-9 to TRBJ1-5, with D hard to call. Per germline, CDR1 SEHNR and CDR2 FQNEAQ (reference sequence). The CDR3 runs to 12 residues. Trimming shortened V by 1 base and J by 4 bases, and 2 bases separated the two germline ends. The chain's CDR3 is CASSLENQPQHF. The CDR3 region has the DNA TGTGCCAGCAGCTTAGAAAATCAGCCCCAGCATTTT.

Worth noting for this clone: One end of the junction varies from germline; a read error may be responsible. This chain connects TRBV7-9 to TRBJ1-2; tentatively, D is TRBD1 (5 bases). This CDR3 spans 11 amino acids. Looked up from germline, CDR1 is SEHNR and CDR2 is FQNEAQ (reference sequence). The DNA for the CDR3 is TGTGCCAGCAGCCCCGGGGACGGGGTCCTTTTC. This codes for CASSPGDGVLF.

The CDR3 loop is CASSEDRVFMNTEAFF. The CDR3 DNA sequence: TGTGCCAGCAGTGAGGACAGGGTCTTCATGAACACTGAAGCTTTCTTT. The chain has TRBV2 and TRBJ1-1; TRBD1 agrees at 8 bases. Germline assignment: CDR1 SNHLY and CDR2 FYNNEI. V lost 3 bases to trimming and J lost 0 bases; unmatched junction nucleotides: 6. CDR3 size: 16 residues. Full variable domain (outside the CDR3, taken from reference TRBV2 and TRBJ1-1): EPEVTQTPSHQVTQMGQEVILRCVPISNHLYFYWYRQILGQKVEFLVSFYNNEISEKSEIFDDQFSVERPDGSNFTLKIRSTKLEDSAMYFCASSEDRVFMNTEAFFGQGTRLTVV.